Following are 22 T cell receptor beta chains from one sample sequenced in a study of early T cells in non-severe SARS-CoV-2 infection. TCRdb fed the 5' RACE reads into MiXCR, producing one record per CDR3 protein. The profile shows about 50,000 distinct CDR3 sequences, around 9.6% of them singletons. This material consisted of whole blood, taken at baseline. All receptors derive from an adult who was a healthcare worker with PCR-confirmed SARS-CoV-2 infection or an uninfected control (not recorded which).

This clonotype was recorded many times. This sequence joins TRBV7-9 and TRBJ2-5; possible D gene TRBD1, 6 bases. The V end lost 3 bases, the J end lost 4 bases, and 18 bases lay between the germline ends. Germline V gene data show CDR1 as SEHNR and CDR2 as FQNEAQ (reference sequence). This CDR3 contains 16 residues. CDR3 nucleotides: TGTGCCAGCAGCTTGGGAGCGGCAGGGGCGAGAGAGACCCAGTACTTC. Its translation is CASSLGAAGARETQYF.

This clonotype came up a few times. V gene TRBV5-1 combines with J gene TRBJ2-5; D is perhaps TRBD1 or TRBD2 (5 bases each). Trimming removed 4 bases at V and 5 bases at J, with 12 bases between. Germline loops: CDR1 SGHRS, CDR2 YFSETQ. The CDR3 is 13 amino acids. CDR3 sequence reads: CASSRLPGETQYF. CDR3 nucleotides: TGCGCCAGCAGCCGACTACCAGGGGAGACCCAGTACTTC.

The chain links TRBV6-1 to TRBJ2-3; D perhaps matches TRBD2 (6 bases). The CDR3 runs to 14 residues. Trimming pared 3 bases from V and 0 bases from J, leaving 7 bases between. From germline, CDR1 is MNHNS and CDR2 SASEGT. This chain's CDR3 is CASSEGGSTDTQYF. CDR3 coding DNA: TGTGCCAGCAGTGAGGGGGGTAGCACAGATACGCAGTATTTT.

The rearrangement joins TRBV3-1 to TRBJ2-7, with a tentative D call TRBD2 (7 bases). The CDR3 extends over 13 amino acids. V was pared by 3 bases and J by 6 bases, with 12 bases between. Germline CDR1 LGHDT, CDR2 YNNKEL (reference sequence). The CDR3 coding sequence is TGTGCCAGCAGCCATAGTCGGGGGGCCGAGCAGTACTTC. Translated, it gives CASSHSRGAEQYF.

This chain connects TRBV5-5 to TRBJ1-6; D ambiguous. Germline loops: CDR1 SGHKS, CDR2 YYEKEE (reference sequence). Trimming stripped 0 bases from V and 8 bases from J, with 9 bases between. The CDR3 contains 14 residues. CDR3 in DNA: TGTGCCAGCAGCTTGGATAACTTGTATTCACCCCTCCACTTT. Its translation is CASSLDNLYSPLHF.

This clonotype came up many times. The V call is TRBV15, the J call TRBJ1-6, with D hard to call. Germline CDR1 reads LNHNV; CDR2 reads YYDKDF (reference sequence). CDR3 length: 17 residues. The V gene lost 0 bases and the J gene lost 2 bases, with 11 bases spanning the gap. The CDR3 DNA sequence: TGTGCCACCAGCAGAGAGAAGACGAGGACCTATAATTCACCCCTCCACTTT. This translates into CATSREKTRTYNSPLHF.

Ten or more counts support this clonotype. The chain carries TRBV3-1 and TRBJ2-6; tentatively, D is TRBD1 (6 bases). Trimming removed 7 bases from V and 3 bases from J, with 10 bases in between. Germline loops: CDR1 LGHDT, CDR2 YNNKEL (reference sequence). The CDR3 runs to 14 residues. The DNA for the CDR3 is TGTGCCAGCACCCTAGGGGGTGGGGCCAACGTCCTGACTTTC. It specifies CASTLGGGANVLTF. The full variable domain, rest sourced from reference TRBV3-1 and TRBJ2-6, is DTAVSQTPKYLVTQMGNDKSIKCEQNLGHDTMYWYKQDSKKFLKIMFSYNNKELIINETVPNRFSPKSPDKAHLNLHINSLELGDSAVYFCASTLGGGANVLTFGAGSRLTVL.

At least ten counts were recorded for this clonotype. The rearrangement links TRBV2 to TRBJ2-2; 7 bases line up with TRBD2. CDR1 SNHLY and CDR2 FYNNEI come from the germline V gene. The CDR3 has 16 amino acids. J was trimmed by 2 bases and V by 7 bases; bases with no gene match: 10. The CDR3 DNA follows: TGTGCCAGCAAGGTCCTTGGCGGGGGTAACACCGGGGAGCTGTTTTTT. It is translated as CASKVLGGGNTGELFF.

This clonotype was counted between two and nine times. The chain carries TRBV5-1 and TRBJ2-3, with D uncertain. The CDR3 runs 14 residues. Germline V gene lookup returns CDR1 SGHRS and CDR2 YFSETQ. Trimming stripped 2 bases from V and 5 bases from J, with 12 bases between. CDR3 in DNA: TGCGCCAGCAGCTTCAGGAATTCCGGAGATACGCAGTATTTT. This encodes CASSFRNSGDTQYF. The full variable domain, in which reference TRBV5-1 and TRBJ2-3 provide the parts outside the CDR3, is KAGVTQTPRYLIKTRGQQVTLSCSPISGHRSVSWYQQTPGQGLQFLFEYFSETQRNKGNFPGRFSGRQFSNSRSEMNVSTLELGDSALYLCASSFRNSGDTQYFGPGTRLTVL.

This clonotype was detected many times. The chain joins TRBV6-6 to TRBJ2-3, with TRBD2 matching over 9 bases. Germline values: CDR1 MNHNY, CDR2 SVGAGI (reference sequence). Trimming removed 4 bases from V and 0 bases from J; junction bases left unmatched: 8. The length of the CDR3 is 17 residues. The chain's CDR3 is CASSSATTSGSTDTQYF. The CDR3 nucleotides are TGTGCCAGCAGTTCAGCTACGACTAGCGGAAGCACAGATACGCAGTATTTT.

This clonotype was counted ten times or more. This chain uses TRBV20-1 with TRBJ2-3; D is ambiguous. Germline V gene data show CDR1 as DFQATT and CDR2 as SNEGSKA (reference sequence). The CDR3 length is 11 residues. V was pared by 5 bases and J by 4 bases, with 7 bases between. CDR3 amino acids: CSAGPPDTQYF. The CDR3 DNA sequence: TGCAGTGCTGGCCCCCCAGATACGCAGTATTTT.

The table lists this clonotype with many counts. The CDR3 sequence is CASGIGVPDTQYF. Written as DNA, the CDR3 is TGTGCCAGCGGAATAGGTGTACCAGATACGCAGTATTTT. The rearrangement joins TRBV21-1 to TRBJ2-3. TRBV21-1 is shown as a pseudogene. This CDR3 spans 13 amino acids.

The chain joins TRBV12-5 to TRBJ1-5, with D unclear. Trimming left V 1 base short and J 5 bases short, with 6 bases between. Germline lookup yields CDR1 LGHNT and CDR2 FRNRAP. The CDR3 spans 13 residues. The CDR3 region has the DNA TGTGCTAGTGGTTTGGATTTGTATCAGCCCCAGCATTTT. It yields the protein CASGLDLYQPQHF. Full variable domain (remainder filled in from reference TRBV12-5 and TRBJ1-5): DARVTQTPRHKVTEMGQEVTMRCQPILGHNTVFWYRQTMMQGLELLAYFRNRAPLDDSGMPKDRFSAEMPDATLATLKIQPSEPRDSAVYFCASGLDLYQPQHFGDGTRLSIL.

This clonotype turned up a few times. The chain recombines TRBV7-9 with TRBJ1-4, with 8 bases lining up with TRBD1. Per germline, CDR1 SEHNR and CDR2 FQNEAQ (reference sequence). V shed 4 bases and J 5 bases; nucleotides not matched to a gene: 6. This CDR3 is 15 amino acids long. CDR3 sequence: CASSSRTGQNEKLFF. The DNA of the CDR3 is TGTGCCAGCAGCTCCAGGACAGGGCAGAATGAAAAACTGTTTTTT.

This clonotype was seen repeatedly, ten times or more. The chain carries TRBV5-7 and TRBJ2-7; 8 nucleotides agree with TRBD1. TRBV5-7 is given ORF status, its function remaining uncertain. V was clipped by 0 bases and J by 4 bases; unmatched bases: 3. This CDR3 is built from 14 residues. In DNA, the CDR3 is TGTGCCAGCAGCTTGGTGTGGACAGGGTACGAGCAGTACTTC. Translated: CASSLVWTGYEQYF.

This clonotype was seen repeatedly, ten times or more. The chain has TRBV7-9 and TRBJ2-2; D not resolved. Trimming stripped 2 bases from V and 5 bases from J, with 15 bases between. CDR1 SEHNR and CDR2 FQNEAQ come from the germline V gene (reference sequence). The CDR3 has 16 amino acids. DNA of the CDR3: TGTGCCAGCAGCTTATCGGACCCCGGTAGGACCGGGGAGCTGTTTTTT. Protein sequence: CASSLSDPGRTGELFF.

V usage is TRBV6-6 and J usage is TRBJ2-7; D not certain. The CDR3 is 13 residues long. The germline CDR1 and CDR2 sequences are MNHNY and SVGAGI (reference sequence). The V gene lost 2 bases and the J gene lost 0 bases, with 5 bases spanning the gap. The CDR3 here is CASSYIRSYEQYF. The CDR3, as DNA: TGTGCCAGCAGTTACATCCGCTCCTACGAGCAGTACTTC.

There are a few counts of this clonotype. V gene TRBV7-9 combines with J gene TRBJ2-7; 7 bases agree with TRBD2. CDR1 is SEHNR and CDR2 is FQNEAQ in the germline V gene (reference sequence). Trimming removed 5 bases from V and 5 bases from J; junction bases left unmatched: 6. The CDR3 has 13 amino acids. The CDR3 coding sequence is TGTGCCAGCAGCCGTAGCGGGCCCCACGAGCAGTACTTC. Residues: CASSRSGPHEQYF.

The J gene is TRBJ2-5, the V gene TRBV20-1; D perhaps matches TRBD2 (5 bases). The V and J ends lost 0 bases and 3 bases respectively, with 11 bases between them. CDR1 DFQATT and CDR2 SNEGSKA come from the germline V gene (reference sequence). The CDR3 has 14 residues. CDR3 coding DNA: TGCAGTGCTAGAGAAGGTACACTAGAAGAGACCCAGTACTTC. It is translated as CSAREGTLEETQYF.

This clonotype was detected only a few times. This chain connects TRBV3-1 to TRBJ2-7; D tentatively fits TRBD1 or TRBD2 (5 bases each). Trimming removed 3 bases at V and 4 bases at J, with 10 bases between. This CDR3 contains 13 residues. Germline CDR1 and CDR2: LGHDT and YNNKEL (reference sequence). The CDR3 here is CASSHGTSYEQYF. The CDR3 nucleotides are TGTGCCAGCAGCCACGGGACCTCTTACGAGCAGTACTTC.

This rearrangement joins TRBV4-1 to TRBJ1-5, with 7 bases that match TRBD1. Germline values: CDR1 MGHRA, CDR2 YSYEKL. V was clipped by 0 bases and J by 4 bases; unmatched bases: 9. This CDR3 contains 17 residues. The CDR3: CASSQDEAGGRNQPQHF. The CDR3 DNA reads TGCGCCAGCAGCCAAGACGAGGCAGGGGGACGGAATCAGCCCCAGCATTTT.

The sample holds many counts of this clonotype. The chain links TRBV7-8 to TRBJ2-7; 11 nucleotides match TRBD2. Germline trimming cut 0 bases from V and 4 bases from J; bases unmatched to any gene: 5. The CDR3 runs to 16 residues. In germline, CDR1 is SGHVS, CDR2 FQNEAQ. CDR3 protein: CASSLATSGGRYEQYF. The CDR3 DNA reads TGTGCCAGCAGCTTAGCAACTAGCGGGGGTCGTTACGAGCAGTACTTC. Full variable domain (remainder filled in from reference TRBV7-8 and TRBJ2-7): GAGVSQSPRYKVAKRGQDVALRCDPISGHVSLFWYQQALGQGPEFLTYFQNEAQLDKSGLPSDRFFAERPEGSVSTLKIQRTQQEDSAVYLCASSLATSGGRYEQYFGPGTRLTVT.